This entry features one T cell receptor (beta chain) sequence. The antigen is unknown. TRB cDNA libraries were made by UMI-labeled 5' RACE. TCRdb re-called the 5' RACE reads and gives one entry per CDR3 protein, without DNA. The sample features tens of thousands of distinct CDR3 sequences, with 0.82% in its top ten. The data belong to a study of CXCR3-negative and CXCR3-positive naive CD8 T cells. About the research overall: There were 130 million or so TRB reads altogether, and each library had about 1.5 +/- 0.3 million of them.

Study-wide results and limits: Naive CXCR3-positive cells had TRB CDR3s more hydrophobic than those of CXCR3-negative naive cells.

Triplicate sorting captured about 300,000 cells each from every CD8+ T cell subset. The CDR3 runs to 15 residues. Per the germline V gene, CDR1 is MNHNS and CDR2 is SASEGT. Material: naive CXCR3+ CD8+ T cells from blood. Specified subset: CD45RO-CCR7+CD27+CD95- naive CD8+ T cells expressing CXCR3 (TNR3+). V usage is TRBV6-1 and J usage is TRBJ2-6; TCRdb gives TRBD1 as the D gene, but with no DNA this cannot be confirmed. This TCR came from a human donor in good health. Some clones in this sample may be carry-over from other donors' samples. The CDR3 region is CASSWGPSGANVLTF.